One and the same sample provided the 25 T cell receptor beta chains below, sequenced in a study of blood T cell repertoires in COVID-19. TCRdb keeps only in-frame clones here, not all; method: immunoSEQ multiplex PCR. The repertoire holds some 150,000 clones, with approximately 86% as singletons. Specimen: peripheral blood. The source is a woman aged 40 to 55 with active or convalescent COVID-19.

The genes are TRBV11-2 and TRBJ2-1, with 10 bases aligning to TRBD2. With V trimmed by 7 bases and J by 8 bases, 11 bases remained unmatched. From germline, CDR1 is SGHAT and CDR2 FQNNGV. CDR3 size: 15 residues. The CDR3 DNA follows: TGTGCCAGCATGCTAGCGGGAGTAGAAGGCGATGAGCAGTTCTTC. Translating gives CASMLAGVEGDEQFF.

The V and J genes are TRBV10-1 and TRBJ2-1; D is uncertain. This CDR3 has 15 residues. In germline, CDR1 is WNHNN, CDR2 SYGVQD (reference sequence). With 3 bases removed from V and 2 bases from J, the gap between germline ends came to 11 bases. CDR3 loop: CASSETHGTYNEQFF. The DNA of the CDR3 is TGCGCCAGCAGTGAAACCCACGGTACCTACAATGAGCAGTTCTTC.

This rearrangement joins TRBV30 to TRBJ1-2; TRBD1 is a possible D gene (5 bases). This CDR3 comprises 14 residues. The V end lost 4 bases, the J end lost 3 bases, and 15 bases lay between the germline ends. CDR1 is GTSNPN, CDR2 SVGIG, per germline (reference sequence). DNA of the CDR3: TGTGCCTGGAAGAGAAGGGGCGGGGACTATGGCTACACCTTC. Protein: CAWKRRGGDYGYTF.

Regarding this clone: Other DNA sequences from this sample encode an identical CDR3 as well. The DNA for the CDR3 is TGTGCCAGCAGTGGGGACAGGGGCGGCACCGGGGAGCTGTTTTTT. Its protein product is CASSGDRGGTGELFF. The J gene is TRBJ2-2, the V gene TRBV2; 10 nucleotides match TRBD1. The junction had 3 bases not matched to a gene; V was cut back by 4 bases and J by 4 bases. The CDR3 is made up of 15 amino acids. Per germline, CDR1 SNHLY and CDR2 FYNNEI.

The CDR3 loop is CSVGGAEAFF. CDR3 DNA sequence: TGCAGCGTGGGGGGGGCTGAAGCTTTCTTT. The V and J genes are TRBV29-1 and TRBJ1-1, with D possibly being TRBD1 (5 bases). The CDR3 is 10 residues long. Looked up from germline, CDR1 is SQVTM and CDR2 is ANQGSEA. Trimming pared 6 bases from V and 6 bases from J, leaving 8 bases between.

This clone was picked up a small number of times. The genes are TRBV6-6 and TRBJ2-7, with D tentatively TRBD1 (6 bases). There are 13 residues in the CDR3. Germline CDR1 reads MNHNY; CDR2 reads SVGAGI (reference sequence). Trimming cost V 5 bases and J 11 bases, with 19 bases left between them. DNA for the CDR3: TGTGCCAGCAGTCTGGGGGCAGGGAACGGGGAGTACTTC. The encoded protein is CASSLGAGNGEYF.

This clone occurred once. V usage is TRBV11-2 and J usage is TRBJ2-1, with 12 bases matching TRBD2. Trimming cost V 7 bases and J 8 bases; bases outside gene matches: 9. The CDR3 spans 15 residues. The germline CDR1 and CDR2 sequences are SGHAT and FQNNGV. CDR3 amino acids: CASTLLAGGNDEQFF. Written as DNA, the CDR3 is TGTGCCAGCACCCTACTAGCGGGAGGTAACGATGAGCAGTTCTTC.

This clone is a singleton in its sample. The CDR3 DNA is TGTGCCAGCAGTGAAAGTTCAGGGGGCAGGAAGACCCAGTACTTC. It translates to CASSESSGGRKTQYF. The V gene is TRBV2, the J gene TRBJ2-5, with 8 bases lining up with TRBD1. The germline V gene encodes CDR1 SNHLY and CDR2 FYNNEI. The CDR3 length is 15 residues. The trim removed 2 bases at V and 6 bases at J, leaving 8 bases unmatched.

The genes are TRBV3-1 (or the pseudogene TRBV3-2) and TRBJ2-7; D not certain. This CDR3 comprises 11 residues. Germline CDR1 reads LGHDT; CDR2 reads YNNKEL (reference sequence). V was trimmed by 2 bases and J by 3 bases, leaving 2 bases between them. The CDR3 DNA reads TGTGCCAGCAGCCAATACTACGAGCAGTACTTC. It yields the protein CASSQYYEQYF.

The chain employs TRBV30 and TRBJ2-1, with 14 positions matching TRBD2. The J segment lost 12 bases and the V segment lost 3 bases, leaving 10 bases of the junction unmatched. The CDR3 consists of 15 residues. CDR1 is GTSNPN and CDR2 is SVGIG in the germline V gene (reference sequence). As DNA, the CDR3 is TGTGCCTGGAGCTCGGGACTAGCGGGAGCCCTAGGGCAGTTCTTC. It translates to CAWSSGLAGALGQFF.

DNA of the CDR3: TGTGCCAGCGGAAAGATGGGACAGGCTCGTGAAAAACTGTTTTTT. Residues: CASGKMGQAREKLFF. The J gene is TRBJ1-4, the V gene TRBV28, with 8 nucleotides matching TRBD1. The V segment lost 8 bases and the J segment 7 bases; nucleotides outside the gene matches: 12. Germline CDR1 MDHEN, CDR2 SYDVKM. The CDR3 has 15 amino acids.

This chain links TRBV11-3 with TRBJ2-1; D remains unclear. This CDR3 is built from 16 residues. Germline V CDR1 and CDR2: SGHNT, YENEEA. V shed 0 bases and J shed 3 bases, with 12 bases lying between them. The CDR3 region is CASSLDGDSIYNEQFF. The CDR3 DNA reads as TGTGCCAGCAGCTTAGATGGAGATAGTATCTACAATGAGCAGTTCTTC.

The chain links TRBV5-6 to TRBJ1-3; D not resolved. Germline CDR1 is SGHDT and CDR2 is YYEEEE. The germline V and J ends were trimmed by 5 bases and 0 bases, with 21 bases remaining between them. The CDR3 has 18 amino acids. The CDR3 spells CASSPFTYAGFSGNTIYF. The CDR3 nucleotides read TGTGCCAGCAGTCCCTTTACTTACGCCGGTTTCTCTGGAAACACCATATATTTT.

This clone appeared a few times. The V call is TRBV3-1 (or the pseudogene TRBV3-2), the J call TRBJ1-6; D is unclear. Germline CDR1 and CDR2: LGHDT and YNNKEL (reference sequence). V lost 0 bases and J lost 0, with 15 bases in between. This CDR3 spans 19 amino acids. This CDR3 reads CASSQDLIRSSSYNSPLHF. The CDR3 coding sequence is TGTGCCAGCAGCCAAGATTTAATACGATCTAGCTCCTATAATTCACCCCTCCACTTT.

The chain recombines TRBV7-2 with TRBJ2-3, with TRBD2 identical over 8 bases. Germline loops: CDR1 SGHTA, CDR2 FQGNSA. Unmatched junction bases numbered 11, after V lost 5 bases and J lost 1 base. There are 17 residues in the CDR3. DNA of the CDR3: TGTGCCAGCAGCCCATCGGGGGGGGGCTTGGGCACAGATACGCAGTATTTT. Translating gives CASSPSGGGLGTDTQYF.

V gene TRBV11-2 combines with J gene TRBJ1-1; no firm D call. The CDR3 is 10 amino acids. The germline gives CDR1 SGHAT, CDR2 FQNNGV. Trimming took off 10 bases at V and 1 base at J, with 4 bases between the two ends. CDR3 sequence reads: CATSNTEAFF. The CDR3 region has the DNA TGTGCCACTTCGAACACTGAAGCTTTCTTT.

The chain has TRBV27 and TRBJ2-6, with TRBD1 matching 8 bases. Trimming at V came to 5 bases and at J to 4 bases, leaving 4 bases not matched to a gene. Germline V gene lookup returns CDR1 MNHEY and CDR2 SMNVEV (reference sequence). This CDR3 region has 15 residues. CDR3: CASSPDRVGANVLTF. CDR3 nucleotides: TGTGCCAGCAGTCCGGACAGGGTAGGGGCCAACGTCCTGACTTTC.

The genes are TRBV28 and TRBJ1-6; TRBD1 matches 9 bases. V trimming: 7 bases; J trimming: 6 bases; junction bases outside the gene matches: 10. Germline loops: CDR1 MDHEN, CDR2 SYDVKM. The CDR3 has 16 residues. The CDR3 DNA reads TGTGCCAGCACCCCCATTTTGGGACAGGGTAATTCACCCCTCCACTTT. Translated: CASTPILGQGNSPLHF.

The chain links TRBV4-3 to TRBJ2-5, with 9 bases that match TRBD2. Germline V gives CDR1 LGHNA, CDR2 YSLEER. Trimming at V came to 4 bases and at J to 5 bases, leaving 11 bases not matched to a gene. CDR3 length: 16 amino acids. CDR3 residues: CASSPQRHLAGETQYF. As DNA, the CDR3 is TGCGCCAGCAGCCCGCAACGCCACCTAGCGGGGGAGACCCAGTACTTC.

This clone was found once. V gene TRBV7-9 combines with J gene TRBJ1-1, with D unresolved. V lost 5 bases to trimming and J lost 0 bases, with 7 bases between them. The CDR3 is 13 residues long. Germline V gene data show CDR1 as SEHNR and CDR2 as FQNEAQ (reference sequence). This CDR3 reads CASSQEVNTEAFF. CDR3 nucleotides: TGTGCCAGCAGCCAGGAAGTGAACACTGAAGCTTTCTTT. The variable domain in full, completed from reference TRBV7-9 and TRBJ1-1, reads DTGVSQNPRHKITKRGQNVTFRCDPISEHNRLYWYRQTLGQGPEFLTYFQNEAQLEKSRLLSDRFSAERPKGSFSTLEIQRTEQGDSAMYLCASSQEVNTEAFFGQGTRLTVV.

V and J are TRBV30 and TRBJ1-1; 7 positions match TRBD1. V dropped 5 bases and J dropped 8; count of bases not matched to a gene: 5. Germline CDR1 GTSNPN, CDR2 SVGIG (reference sequence). CDR3 length equals 11 residues. The CDR3 DNA reads TGTGCCTGGCGGGCAGGGGGGGAAGCTTTCTTT. This sequence encodes CAWRAGGEAFF.

The chain uses TRBV4-3 and TRBJ2-2; 9 nucleotides match TRBD2. CDR1 and CDR2 (germline): LGHNA, YSLEER. This CDR3 is 17 amino acids long. Trimming took 1 base from V and 7 from J; bases not matched to a gene: 10. CDR3 protein: CASSQVGVAGAFGELFF. The CDR3 nucleotides read TGCGCCAGCAGCCAAGTCGGGGTAGCGGGAGCATTCGGGGAGCTGTTTTTT.

The chain has TRBV5-4 and TRBJ2-1; TRBD1 might be the D (6 bases). This CDR3 contains 16 residues. From germline, CDR1 is SGHNT and CDR2 YYREEE (reference sequence). V was shortened by 2 bases and J by 0 bases, with 12 bases between the two germline ends. The CDR3 here is CASSLRTASSYNEQFF. The CDR3 DNA reads TGTGCCAGCAGCTTAAGGACAGCGAGCTCCTACAATGAGCAGTTCTTC.

The V gene is TRBV4-3, the J gene TRBJ1-1; weak D call: TRBD1 (6 bases). The CDR3 is 15 amino acids. Germline V lookup: CDR1 LGHNA, CDR2 YSLEER. V dropped 3 bases and J dropped 1 base, with 12 bases sitting between them. CDR3 DNA sequence: TGCGCCAGCAGCCAGTCGGGACACCCGAACACTGAAGCTTTCTTT. This codes for CASSQSGHPNTEAFF.

The rearrangement joins TRBV6-1 to TRBJ1-5; 8 positions agree with TRBD1. The V and J ends lost 4 bases and 1 base, in that order; junction bases with no gene match: 3. The V gene's germline CDR1 is MNHNS and CDR2 SASEGT. The CDR3 spans 15 residues. The CDR3: CASSGTGKSNQPQHF. CDR3 sequence (DNA): TGTGCCAGCAGTGGGACAGGGAAAAGCAATCAGCCCCAGCATTTT.